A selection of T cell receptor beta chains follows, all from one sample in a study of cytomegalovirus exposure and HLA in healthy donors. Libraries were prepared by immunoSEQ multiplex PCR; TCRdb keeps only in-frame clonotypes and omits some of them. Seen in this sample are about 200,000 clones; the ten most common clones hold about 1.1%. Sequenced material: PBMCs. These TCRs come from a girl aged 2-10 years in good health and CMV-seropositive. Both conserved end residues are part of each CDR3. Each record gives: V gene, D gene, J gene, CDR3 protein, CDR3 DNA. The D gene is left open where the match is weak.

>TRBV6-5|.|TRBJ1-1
CASTNRRSTEAFF
TGTGCCAGCACGAATAGGAGGTCGACTGAGGCTTTCTTT
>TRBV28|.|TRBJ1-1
CASRYPAAMDTEAFF
TGTGCCAGCAGATACCCTGCGGCAATGGACACTGAAGCTTTCTTT
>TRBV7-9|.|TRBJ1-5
CASSLGAGDQPQHF
TGTGCCAGCAGCTTGGGGGCGGGCGACCAGCCCCAGCATTTT
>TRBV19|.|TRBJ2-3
CASSTGTDTQYF
TGTGCCAGTAGTACGGGTACAGATACGCAGTATTTT
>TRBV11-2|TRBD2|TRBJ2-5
CASSLVGGSGMYQETQYF
TGTGCCAGCAGCTTAGTCGGCGGGAGTGGGATGTACCAAGAGACCCAGTACTTC
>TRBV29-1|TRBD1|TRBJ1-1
CSVEVVTGTVNLNTEAFF
TGCAGCGTTGAAGTCGTAACCGGGACAGTGAATTTGAACACTGAAGCTTTCTTT
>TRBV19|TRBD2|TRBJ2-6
CASSIGGGPGVLTF
TGTGCCAGTAGTATTGGCGGGGGGCCGGGCGTCCTGACTTTC
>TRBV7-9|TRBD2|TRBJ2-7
CASSLTGTTLSYEQYF
TGTGCCAGCAGCTTAACTGGGACTACCCTTTCCTACGAGCAGTACTTC
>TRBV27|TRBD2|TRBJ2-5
CASTLSASGRVETQYF
TGTGCCAGCACCCTCTCGGCTAGCGGGCGTGTCGAGACCCAGTACTTC
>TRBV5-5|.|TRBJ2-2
CASSFSGELFF
TGTGCCAGCAGCTTCTCCGGGGAGCTGTTTTTT
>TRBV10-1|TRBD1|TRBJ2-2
CASTSRTGNTGELFF
TGCGCCAGCACGAGCCGGACAGGGAACACCGGGGAGCTGTTTTTT
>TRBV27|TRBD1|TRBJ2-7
CASSSNIDRVFSYEQYF
TGTGCCAGCAGCTCAAACATTGACAGGGTTTTTTCCTACGAGCAGTACTTC
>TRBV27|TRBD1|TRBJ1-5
CASSRYRGQGNQPQHF
TGTGCCAGCAGCCGCTACAGGGGTCAGGGCAATCAGCCCCAGCATTTT
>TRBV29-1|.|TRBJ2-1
CSAEGVVSSYNEQFF
TGCAGCGCCGAGGGGGTGGTGAGCTCCTACAATGAGCAGTTCTTC
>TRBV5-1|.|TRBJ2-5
CASSLGTGTGETQYF
TGCGCCAGCAGCTTGGGTACAGGGACGGGAGAGACCCAGTACTTC
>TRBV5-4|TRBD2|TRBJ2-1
CASSRTSGRPRSYNEQFF
TGTGCCAGCAGCCGGACTAGCGGGAGGCCTCGCTCCTACAATGAGCAGTTCTTC
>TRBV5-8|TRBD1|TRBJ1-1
CASSVRQGTNEAFF
TGTGCCAGCAGCGTCCGACAGGGAACGAATGAAGCTTTCTTT
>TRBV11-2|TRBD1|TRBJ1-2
CASSPPGQGFLLRHF
TGTGCCAGCAGCCCCCCGGGACAGGGCTTTCTCCTCCGACACTTC
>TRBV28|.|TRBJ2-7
CASSIDFSAYEQYF
TGTGCCAGCAGTATCGACTTCTCCGCCTACGAGCAGTACTTC
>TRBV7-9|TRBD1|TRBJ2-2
CASSLGTGENTGELFF
TGTGCCAGCAGCTTAGGGACAGGGGAGAACACCGGGGAGCTGTTTTTT
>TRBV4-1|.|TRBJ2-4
CASSQGLTDLAKNIQYF
TGCGCCAGCAGCCAAGGGTTAACAGACCTAGCCAAAAACATTCAGTACTTC